Following are 3 T cell receptor beta chains from one sample sequenced in a study of blood T cell repertoires in COVID-19. The data were produced by immunoSEQ multiplex PCR, yet TCRdb's version contains in-frame clones alone and is incomplete. Seen here are approximately 70,000 clones, around 86% observed once, and the top ten hold 9.5% to 13%. The sequenced sample was peripheral blood. The source is a man aged 65-85 years with active or convalescent COVID-19.

This clone has only a few counts. This sequence joins TRBV6-5 and TRBJ1-3; the match to TRBD1 covers 9 bases. CDR1 and CDR2 from the germline V gene are MNHEY and SVGAGI. There are 16 residues in the CDR3. Trimming at V came to 2 bases and at J to 3 bases, leaving 5 bases not matched to a gene. In DNA, the CDR3 is TGTGCCAGCAGTTACAGTCGGGACAGGGATGGAAACACCATATATTTT. Translation gives CASSYSRDRDGNTIYF.

A single count supports this clone. The gene calls are TRBV4-1 and TRBJ2-3; 7 bases are shared with TRBD2. The CDR3 is 16 amino acids. From germline, CDR1 is MGHRA and CDR2 YSYEKL. J lost 4 bases, V lost 3 bases, and 10 bases had no gene match. In nucleotides, the CDR3 is TGCGCCAGCAGCCAGCGCTTTGTAGCGGGTTCAGATACGCAGTATTTT. Amino acid sequence: CASSQRFVAGSDTQYF.

The CDR3 is CASSKERGMNTEAFF. The CDR3 DNA follows: TGTGCCAGCAGCAAAGAGAGGGGGATGAACACTGAAGCTTTCTTT. The genes are TRBV21-1 and TRBJ1-1; TRBD1, the table's D call, lacks a check against the DNA. TRBV21-1 is a known pseudogene. This CDR3 has 15 amino acids.